These 14 T cell receptor beta chains were all obtained from the same sample, sequenced in a study of T cell responses to AZD1222 COVID-19 vaccine. Method: immunoSEQ multiplex PCR; TCRdb's copy keeps in-frame clones and lacks some. The sample carries 150,000 or so clones, nearly 95% recorded once. Material: peripheral blood, obtained 28 days after the second AZD1222 dose. The source is an adult who received the AZD1222 COVID-19 vaccine.

The chain couples TRBV3-1 (or the pseudogene TRBV3-2) to TRBJ2-7; D gene uncertain. The germline V and J ends were trimmed by 5 bases and 5 bases, with 7 bases remaining between them. The CDR3 loop spans 11 amino acids. The germline V gene has CDR1 LGHDT and CDR2 YNNKEL (reference sequence). DNA of the CDR3: TGTGCCAGCAGCAGATATGACGAGCAGTACTTC. Amino acid sequence: CASSRYDEQYF.

The rearrangement joins TRBV3-1 (or the pseudogene TRBV3-2) to TRBJ1-2, with 7 bases fitting TRBD1. In germline, CDR1 is LGHDT, CDR2 YNNKEL (reference sequence). The CDR3 spans 13 residues. Trimming at V came to 5 bases and at J to 7 bases, leaving 7 bases not matched to a gene. The CDR3 bases are TGTGCCAGCAGCTCGACAGGGAGTGGTGGCTACACCTTC. Translated: CASSSTGSGGYTF.

This rearrangement joins TRBV7-9 to TRBJ2-7; tentatively, D is TRBD1 (5 bases). This CDR3 comprises 13 residues. Germline V gene data show CDR1 as SEHNR and CDR2 as FQNEAQ (reference sequence). Trimming took off 1 base at V and 8 bases at J, with 12 bases between the two ends. In DNA form, the CDR3 reads TGTGCCAGCAGCTTAGATTCAGGGTCTCAGCAGTACTTC. Protein sequence: CASSLDSGSQQYF.

The chain joins TRBV7-6 to TRBJ2-7, with D unclear. The V and J ends lost 5 bases and 4 bases respectively, with 15 bases between them. Germline-derived CDR1 and CDR2 are SGHVS and FNYEAQ. The CDR3 consists of 14 residues. This chain's CDR3 is CASSPGPLRYEQYF. The CDR3 region has the DNA TGTGCCAGCAGCCCTGGACCCTTAAGGTACGAGCAGTACTTC.

This chain joins TRBV28 and TRBJ2-3; D perhaps matches TRBD2 (6 bases). This CDR3 comprises 14 residues. V gave up 4 bases and J gave up 4 bases, with 12 bases separating them. Per the germline V gene, CDR1 is MDHEN and CDR2 is SYDVKM. CDR3 region: CASSSPGGADTQYF. In nucleotides, the CDR3 is TGTGCCAGCAGTTCCCCCGGGGGTGCAGATACGCAGTATTTT. The whole variable domain, filled in from reference TRBV28 and TRBJ2-3, reads DVKVTQSSRYLVKRTGEKVFLECVQDMDHENMFWYRQDPGLGLRLIYFSYDVKMKEKGDIPEGYSVSREKKERFSLILESASTNQTSMYLCASSSPGGADTQYFGPGTRLTVL.

This clone was detected once. The chain couples TRBV7-8 to TRBJ2-5, with D perhaps matching TRBD1 (6 bases). CDR3 length: 14 amino acids. CDR1 is SGHVS, CDR2 FQNEAQ, per germline. The V and J ends lost 4 bases and 3 bases respectively, with 12 bases between them. CDR3 sequence reads: CASSSEYREETQYF. The CDR3 DNA reads TGTGCCAGCAGCTCCGAATACAGGGAAGAGACCCAGTACTTC.

V and J are TRBV18 and TRBJ2-7; 10 bases fit TRBD1. Trimming at V came to 3 bases and at J to 1 base, leaving 3 bases not matched to a gene. The CDR3 covers 15 residues. Germline V gene sequence: CDR1 KGHSH, CDR2 LQKENI. The DNA of the CDR3 is TGTGCCAGCTCACCCCCGGGACAGGGGTCCTACGAGCAGTACTTC. Protein sequence: CASSPPGQGSYEQYF.

The chain couples TRBV28 to TRBJ1-2; D gene unclear. The CDR3 sequence is 11 residues long. V lost 3 bases and J 8 bases, leaving 7 bases between the germline ends. Germline assignment: CDR1 MDHEN and CDR2 SYDVKM. Here the CDR3 DNA reads TGTGCCAGCAGTTTCCTTTACGGCTACACCTTC. It codes for CASSFLYGYTF.

V gene TRBV29-1 combines with J gene TRBJ2-1; 10 bases align to TRBD2. The germline V gene encodes CDR1 SQVTM and CDR2 ANQGSEA. The CDR3 consists of 14 residues. J lost 6 bases, V lost 4 bases, and 6 bases had no gene match. The CDR3 is CSVAASGSLNEQFF. CDR3 coding DNA: TGCAGCGTTGCGGCTAGCGGGAGTCTCAATGAGCAGTTCTTC.

The CDR3 sequence is CASRAPGTPRNEQFF. The CDR3 nucleotides read TGTGCCAGTAGGGCCCCCGGGACCCCACGCAATGAGCAGTTCTTC. The chain is built from TRBV19 and TRBJ2-1; D may correspond to TRBD1 or TRBD2 (5 bases each). From germline, CDR1 is LNHDA and CDR2 SQIVND (reference sequence). Trimming took off 6 bases at V and 6 bases at J, with 18 bases between the two ends. The CDR3 runs to 15 residues.

The rearrangement uses TRBV7-8 and TRBJ2-2, with D unclear. This CDR3 has 14 amino acids. In germline, CDR1 is SGHVS, CDR2 FQNEAQ. Trimming cost V 3 bases and J 2 bases, with 7 bases left between them. CDR3 bases: TGTGCCAGCAGCTTTCGACCAAACACCGGGGAGCTGTTTTTT. Its protein is CASSFRPNTGELFF. Based on the CDR3 plus reference TRBV7-8 and TRBJ2-2, the full variable domain is GAGVSQSPRYKVAKRGQDVALRCDPISGHVSLFWYQQALGQGPEFLTYFQNEAQLDKSGLPSDRFFAERPEGSVSTLKIQRTQQEDSAVYLCASSFRPNTGELFFGEGSRLTVL.

Points on this clone: Other nucleotide sequences from this sample produce the same CDR3. The J gene is TRBJ1-1, the V gene TRBV5-1; D is unclear. The CDR3 sequence is 13 residues long. Germline V gene lookup returns CDR1 SGHRS and CDR2 YFSETQ. Between the trimmed V and J ends, which lost 4 bases and 4 bases, there was a span of 11 bases. The CDR3 protein is CASSLRGGTEAFF. CDR3 nucleotide sequence: TGCGCCAGCAGCCTACGAGGAGGCACTGAAGCTTTCTTT.

This CDR3 reads CASSPTGGGREKLFF. CDR3 nucleotide sequence: TGTGCCAGCAGCCCAACTGGGGGGGGGCGGGAAAAACTGTTTTTT. The V call is TRBV7-8, the J call TRBJ1-4; tentative D call: TRBD1 (6 bases). The V gene's germline CDR1 is SGHVS and CDR2 FQNEAQ. The CDR3 is 15 residues long. V was clipped by 5 bases and J by 8 bases, with 18 bases between them.

The rearrangement uses TRBV28 and TRBJ2-3; D call uncertain. The CDR3 is 11 amino acids. The germline V and J ends were trimmed by 4 bases and 6 bases, with 5 bases remaining between them. CDR1 is MDHEN and CDR2 is SYDVKM in the germline V gene. CDR3 DNA: TGTGCCAGCAGTTCCACCGATACGCAGTATTTT. Its translation: CASSSTDTQYF.